Sequencing of this TCR beta chain was carried out in a study of blood T cell repertoires in COVID-19. At the level of the study: The United States, Italy and Spain were the sources of the acute and convalescent COVID-19 samples. Sources were T cells, B-cell-depleted T cells, or PBMCs; the material itself was cDNA or gDNA.

In this sample, this clone turned up a few times. From germline, CDR1 is ENHRY and CDR2 SYGVKD. CDR3 length: 15 amino acids. V was clipped by 7 bases and J by 5 bases; unmatched bases: 7. Study processing details: Nucleated cell counts were estimated from reference gene primer amplification. Clones were sequenced by immunoSEQ multiplex PCR, and TCRdb holds only the in-frame ones, with some missing. V, J and clone size are taken as reported in that table, and D and trimming were inferred from the DNA itself. The sample has tens of thousands of clones; 89% are singletons. Seattle's enrolled individuals joined amid active infection and were then monitored longitudinally.

The sample consisted of peripheral blood. The receptor's source is a man between 45 and 60 years old with COVID-19, enrolled during active disease. The chain employs TRBV10-3 and TRBJ1-6; 8 bases align to TRBD1. The chain's CDR3 is CAINQGARDNSPLHF. The DNA of the CDR3 is TGTGCCATCAATCAGGGGGCGAGAGATAATTCACCCCTCCACTTT.